The next 17 T cell receptor beta chains were all read from a single sample in a study of T cell responses to AZD1222 COVID-19 vaccine. The assay was immunoSEQ multiplex PCR, and TCRdb's table has in-frame clones only and misses some. This sample carries approximately 110,000 clones, roughly 85% of them seen once, and the ten largest clones take under 3%. The sequencing used peripheral blood, collected 28 days after the second AZD1222 dose. The receptors shown here come from an adult who received the AZD1222 COVID-19 vaccine.

The chain is built from TRBV19 and TRBJ1-1; the match to TRBD1 covers 8 bases. Germline V gene lookup returns CDR1 LNHDA and CDR2 SQIVND (reference sequence). Trimming at V came to 5 bases and at J to 5 bases, leaving 10 bases not matched to a gene. The CDR3 totals 15 residues. The CDR3 bases are TGTGCCAGTAGTCCCCAGACAGGGGCGCCTACTGAAGCTTTCTTT. Translation: CASSPQTGAPTEAFF.

This chain links TRBV7-9 with TRBJ2-5; weak D call: TRBD1 (6 bases). There are 14 residues in the CDR3. The germline V gene encodes CDR1 SEHNR and CDR2 FQNEAQ (reference sequence). Trimming removed 5 bases at V and 4 bases at J, with 14 bases between. CDR3 in amino acids: CASSRDVQGETQYF. DNA of the CDR3: TGTGCCAGCAGCCGGGACGTACAGGGAGAGACCCAGTACTTC.

This chain links TRBV10-3 with TRBJ1-2, with D possibly matching TRBD1 (6 bases). The germline CDR1 and CDR2 sequences are ENHRY and SYGVKD. V was clipped by 0 bases and J by 7 bases, with 18 bases between them. This CDR3 region has 16 residues. The CDR3 region has the DNA TGTGCCATCAGTGAGTCTGGGGGCGCCCCCGGGGGTGGCTACACCTTC. Amino acid sequence: CAISESGGAPGGGYTF.

The chain joins TRBV7-3 to TRBJ1-6; D is unclear. There are 16 residues in the CDR3. V was shortened by 2 bases and J by 3 bases, with 11 bases between the two germline ends. From germline, CDR1 is SGHTA and CDR2 FQGTGA. The CDR3 sequence: CASSLVDGGYNSPLHF. Here the CDR3 DNA reads TGTGCCAGCAGCTTAGTAGACGGAGGCTATAATTCACCCCTCCACTTT. The full variable domain, rest sourced from reference TRBV7-3 and TRBJ1-6, is GAGVSQTPSNKVTEKGKYVELRCDPISGHTALYWYRQSLGQGPEFLIYFQGTGAADDSGLPNDRFFAVRPEGSVSTLKIQRTERGDSAVYLCASSLVDGGYNSPLHFGNGTRLTVT.

This chain connects TRBV6-1 to TRBJ2-1, with 14 bases aligning to TRBD2. The V gene's germline CDR1 is MNHNS and CDR2 SASEGT. This CDR3 is 15 amino acids long. This CDR3 reads CSTGTSGSSYNEQFF. The CDR3 DNA is TGTTCCACAGGGACTAGCGGGAGTTCCTACAATGAGCAGTTCTTC.

This chain connects TRBV11-3 to TRBJ2-7, with 9 positions matching TRBD1. The trim removed 4 bases at V and 3 bases at J, leaving 4 bases unmatched. Germline assignment: CDR1 SGHNT and CDR2 YENEEA. CDR3 length: 14 amino acids. In DNA form, the CDR3 reads TGTGCCAGCAGCTCCGGGACAGGGAACTACGAGCAGTACTTC. The encoded protein is CASSSGTGNYEQYF.

The gene calls are TRBV3-1 (or the pseudogene TRBV3-2) and TRBJ2-2; 7 nucleotides line up with TRBD2. CDR3 length: 16 residues. The germline V gene encodes CDR1 LGHDT and CDR2 YNNKEL (reference sequence). V lost 4 bases and J lost 0; bases outside the gene matches: 5. In nucleotides, the CDR3 is TGTGCCAGCAGCCCCCGACTAGCAGCGAACACCGGGGAGCTGTTTTTT. Translation gives CASSPRLAANTGELFF.

The rearrangement joins TRBV12-3 or TRBV12-4 to TRBJ1-1; D possibly corresponds to TRBD1 (5 bases). Between the trimmed V and J ends, which lost 3 bases and 1 base, there was a span of 6 bases. The CDR3 has 13 residues. DNA for the CDR3: TGTGCCAGCAGTTTTAGGGGGAACACTGAAGCTTTCTTT. Residues: CASSFRGNTEAFF.

The table lists this clone with a few counts. The chain uses TRBV7-9 and TRBJ1-2; D is unclear. The CDR3 runs to 13 residues. Trimming pared 3 bases from V and 2 bases from J, leaving 7 bases between. CDR1 is SEHNR, CDR2 FQNEAQ, per germline (reference sequence). CDR3: CASSFSGNYGYTF. DNA for the CDR3: TGTGCCAGCAGCTTCTCAGGAAACTATGGCTACACCTTC.

A single count supports this clone. This chain uses TRBV2 with TRBJ1-1; D remains ambiguous. Germline CDR1 and CDR2: SNHLY and FYNNEI. The CDR3 length is 12 residues. Trimming left V 6 bases short and J 0 bases short, with 5 bases between. The CDR3 spells CASREVNTEAFF. In DNA form, the CDR3 reads TGTGCCAGCAGAGAGGTGAACACTGAAGCTTTCTTT.

The chain recombines TRBV19 with TRBJ1-5; 7 bases map to TRBD1. There are 16 residues in the CDR3. V lost 6 bases to trimming and J lost 3 bases; unmatched junction nucleotides: 11. Germline lookup yields CDR1 LNHDA and CDR2 SQIVND (reference sequence). The CDR3 DNA is TGTGCCAGTAGGCGTAACAGGGGATCGGACAATCAGCCCCAGCATTTT. Translation gives CASRRNRGSDNQPQHF.

The chain employs TRBV7-8 and TRBJ1-2; 7 bases match TRBD1. V gave up 2 bases and J gave up 3 bases; unmatched junction bases: 15. The CDR3 runs 18 residues. The germline V gene encodes CDR1 SGHVS and CDR2 FQNEAQ. The CDR3 here is CASSLFTRAGTADYGYTF. In DNA, the CDR3 is TGTGCCAGCAGCTTATTCACCCGTGCCGGGACAGCCGACTATGGCTACACCTTC.

This clone was recorded once. The rearrangement joins TRBV28 to TRBJ1-5; 7 bases map to TRBD1. The CDR3 runs to 13 residues. Germline V gives CDR1 MDHEN, CDR2 SYDVKM. V was clipped by 5 bases and J by 5 bases; unmatched bases: 3. In DNA, the CDR3 is TGTGCCAGCAGTCGACAGGGCTATCAGCCCCAGCATTTT. Amino acid sequence: CASSRQGYQPQHF.

The V call is TRBV2, the J call TRBJ1-5; D remains ambiguous. Germline V gene sequence: CDR1 SNHLY, CDR2 FYNNEI. CDR3 length equals 15 residues. V was pared by 5 bases and J by 3 bases, with 14 bases between. The CDR3 spells CASSRHNGPNQPQHF. The CDR3 nucleotides read TGTGCCAGCAGTCGACACAATGGGCCCAATCAGCCCCAGCATTTT.

The V gene is TRBV4-1, the J gene TRBJ1-1; no clear D gene. This CDR3 comprises 14 residues. The ends were cut back, 0 bases at V and 4 bases at J, with 9 bases in the middle. The germline V gene has CDR1 MGHRA and CDR2 YSYEKL. The chain's CDR3 is CASSQDRGSTEAFF. DNA of the CDR3: TGCGCCAGCAGCCAAGATCGGGGTTCCACTGAAGCTTTCTTT.

V gene TRBV19 combines with J gene TRBJ1-1; 8 bases line up with TRBD1. Germline CDR1 LNHDA, CDR2 SQIVND (reference sequence). V lost 2 bases to trimming and J lost 4 bases; unmatched junction nucleotides: 9. The CDR3 has 16 residues. DNA for the CDR3: TGTGCCAGTAGTATAAGGTCCACAGGGGGTTTCACTGAAGCTTTCTTT. It specifies CASSIRSTGGFTEAFF.

The V and J genes are TRBV6-5 and TRBJ1-5, with 8 bases fitting TRBD1. The CDR3 is made up of 13 amino acids. V was clipped by 7 bases and J by 5 bases; unmatched bases: 4. Germline CDR1 reads MNHEY; CDR2 reads SVGAGI. DNA of the CDR3: TGTGCCAGCACAGGACAGGGTGATCAGCCCCAGCATTTT. Residues: CASTGQGDQPQHF.